The entry below gives a single T cell receptor (beta chain) sequence along with its context. This specimen comes from a study of blood T cell repertoires in COVID-19. The wider study: From T cells, B-cell-depleted T cells, or PBMCs came the material, which was cDNA or gDNA.

The CDR3 consists of 11 residues. The germline V and J ends were trimmed by 2 bases and 6 bases, with 3 bases remaining between them. Germline values: CDR1 MNHEY, CDR2 SVGEGT. In the source study's methods: Reference gene primers were amplified, and this amplification served to estimate nucleated cell counts. Assay: immunoSEQ multiplex PCR; the TCRdb copy retains only in-frame clones and omits some. V and J calls and clone size are copied from that table; D and trimming were computed from the DNA. The sample consists of tens of thousands of clones, roughly nine tenths of them appearing once. The chain joins TRBV6-2 or TRBV6-3 to TRBJ2-3, with D unclear. The sequenced material came from peripheral blood. The clonotype comes from a young man with active or convalescent COVID-19. CDR3 DNA: TGTGCCAGCAGTTACCTGGATACGCAGTATTTT. Translating gives CASSYLDTQYF.